This T cell receptor (beta chain) originates from a study of neurological immune-mediated disorders. The germline gives CDR1 SGHRS, CDR2 YFSETQ. Deletions cut 4 bases from V and 10 bases from J, with 18 bases between. The CDR3 has 14 residues. As to this clonotype: The target antigen is unknown.

Study-wide points: Multiple sclerosis, the disease with the least TCR clonal expansion, fell below healthy controls, whereas HTLV-1-associated myelopathy showed the most.

TCRdb re-analysed the 5' RACE reads in MiXCR, keeping a single row per CDR3 protein. The profile shows approximately 30,000 distinct CDR3 sequences, roughly 15% of them singletons. The sequence derives from an older man in good health. This chain uses TRBV5-1 with TRBJ2-1; D might be TRBD1 or TRBD2, each matching 5 bases. The specimen was PBMCs. CDR3 amino acids: CASSTGLDMGEQFF. CDR3 coding DNA: TGCGCCAGCAGCACTGGACTGGACATGGGGGAGCAGTTCTTC.